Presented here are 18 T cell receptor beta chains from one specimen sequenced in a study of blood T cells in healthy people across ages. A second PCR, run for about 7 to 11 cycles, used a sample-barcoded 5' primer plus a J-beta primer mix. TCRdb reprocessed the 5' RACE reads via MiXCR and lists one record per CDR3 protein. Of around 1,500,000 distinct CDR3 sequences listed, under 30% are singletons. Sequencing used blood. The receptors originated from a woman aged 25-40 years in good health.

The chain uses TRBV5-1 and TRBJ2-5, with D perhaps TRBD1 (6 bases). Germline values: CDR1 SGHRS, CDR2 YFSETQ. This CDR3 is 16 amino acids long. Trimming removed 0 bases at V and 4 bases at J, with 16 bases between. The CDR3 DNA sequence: TGCGCCAGCAGCTTGGCCCGGACAGCCCAGGGAGAGACCCAGTACTTC. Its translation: CASSLARTAQGETQYF.

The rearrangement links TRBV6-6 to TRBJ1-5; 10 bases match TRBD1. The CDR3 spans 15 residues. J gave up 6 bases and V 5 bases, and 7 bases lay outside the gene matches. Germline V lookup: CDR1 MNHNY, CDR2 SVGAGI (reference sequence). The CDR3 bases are TGTGCCAGCAGTCCCGGGACAGGGGCGGCTCAGCCCCAGCATTTT. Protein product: CASSPGTGAAQPQHF.

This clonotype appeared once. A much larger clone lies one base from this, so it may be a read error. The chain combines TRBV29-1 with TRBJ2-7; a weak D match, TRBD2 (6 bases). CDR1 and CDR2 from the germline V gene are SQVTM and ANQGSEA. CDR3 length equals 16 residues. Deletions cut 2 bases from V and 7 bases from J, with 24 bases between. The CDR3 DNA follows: TGCAGCGTTGAAAGGAGGGGTGTTAGGAGGGAACATGAGCAGTACTTC. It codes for CSVERRGVRREHEQYF.

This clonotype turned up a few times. CDR3 amino acids: CSARGPGKNGYTF. CDR3 coding DNA: TGCAGTGCTAGAGGCCCCGGGAAGAATGGCTACACCTTC. The rearrangement joins TRBV20-1 to TRBJ1-2; no clear D gene. The V and J ends lost 1 base and 6 bases respectively, with 12 bases between them. Germline lookup yields CDR1 DFQATT and CDR2 SNEGSKA (reference sequence). The CDR3 runs to 13 residues.

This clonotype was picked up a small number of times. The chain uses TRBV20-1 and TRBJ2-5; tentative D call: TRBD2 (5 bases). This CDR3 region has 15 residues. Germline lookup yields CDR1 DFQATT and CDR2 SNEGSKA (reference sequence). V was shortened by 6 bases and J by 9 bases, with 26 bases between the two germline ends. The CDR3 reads CSATPLDGGHESQYF. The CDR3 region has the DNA TGCAGTGCCACACCCTTGGACGGAGGCCACGAGTCCCAGTACTTC.

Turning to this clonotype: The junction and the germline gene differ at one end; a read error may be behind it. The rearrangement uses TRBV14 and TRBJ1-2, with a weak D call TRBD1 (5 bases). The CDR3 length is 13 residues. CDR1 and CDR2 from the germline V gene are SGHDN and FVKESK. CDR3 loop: CAGSQGASNGYAF. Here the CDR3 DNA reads TGTGCCGGCAGCCAAGGGGCGAGCAATGGCTACGCCTTC.

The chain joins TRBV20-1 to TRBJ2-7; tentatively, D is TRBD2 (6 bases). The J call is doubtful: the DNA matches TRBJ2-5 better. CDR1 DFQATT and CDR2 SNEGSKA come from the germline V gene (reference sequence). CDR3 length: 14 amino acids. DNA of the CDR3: TGCAGTGCAAAGGACGGAGGGGCAGCAGAGACCCAGTACTTC. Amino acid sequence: CSAKDGGAAETQYF.

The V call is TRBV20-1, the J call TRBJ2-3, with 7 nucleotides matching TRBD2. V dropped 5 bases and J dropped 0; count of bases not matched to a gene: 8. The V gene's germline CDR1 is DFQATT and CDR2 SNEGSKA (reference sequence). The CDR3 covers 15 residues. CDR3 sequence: CSASLVGGSTDTQYF. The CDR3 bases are TGCAGTGCTTCACTAGTGGGAGGGAGCACAGATACGCAGTATTTT.

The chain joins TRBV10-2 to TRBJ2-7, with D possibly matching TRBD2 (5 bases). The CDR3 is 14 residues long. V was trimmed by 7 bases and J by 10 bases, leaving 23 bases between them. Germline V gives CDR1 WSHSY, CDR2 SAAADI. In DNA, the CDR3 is TGCGCCAGCAACACCCGGTGGAGGCAGGAGGTCCAGTACTTC. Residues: CASNTRWRQEVQYF.

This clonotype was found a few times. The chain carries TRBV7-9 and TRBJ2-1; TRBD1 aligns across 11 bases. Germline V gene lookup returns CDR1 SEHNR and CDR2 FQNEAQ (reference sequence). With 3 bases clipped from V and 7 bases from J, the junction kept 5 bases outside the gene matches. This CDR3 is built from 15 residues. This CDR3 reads CASSFGQGASNEQFF. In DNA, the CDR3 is TGTGCCAGCAGCTTCGGACAGGGGGCATCAAATGAGCAGTTCTTC.

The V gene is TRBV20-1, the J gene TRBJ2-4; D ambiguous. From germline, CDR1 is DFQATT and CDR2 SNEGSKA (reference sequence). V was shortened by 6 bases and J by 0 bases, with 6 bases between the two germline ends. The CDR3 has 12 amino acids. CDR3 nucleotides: TGCAGTGCGGAGCTAGCCAAAAACATTCAGTACTTC. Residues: CSAELAKNIQYF.

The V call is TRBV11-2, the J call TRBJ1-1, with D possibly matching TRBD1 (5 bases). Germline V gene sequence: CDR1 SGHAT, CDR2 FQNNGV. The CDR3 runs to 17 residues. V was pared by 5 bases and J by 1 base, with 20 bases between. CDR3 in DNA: TGTGCCAGCAGCCGCTTCCACTCGGGACGGTCGAACACTGAAGCTTTCTTT. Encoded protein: CASSRFHSGRSNTEAFF.

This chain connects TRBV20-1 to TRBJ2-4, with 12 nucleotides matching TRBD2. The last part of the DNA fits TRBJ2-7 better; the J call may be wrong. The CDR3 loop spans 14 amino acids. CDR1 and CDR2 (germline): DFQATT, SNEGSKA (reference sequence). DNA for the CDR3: TGCAGTGCTCCAGGACTAGCGGGAATGTACGAGCAGTACTTC. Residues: CSAPGLAGMYEQYF.

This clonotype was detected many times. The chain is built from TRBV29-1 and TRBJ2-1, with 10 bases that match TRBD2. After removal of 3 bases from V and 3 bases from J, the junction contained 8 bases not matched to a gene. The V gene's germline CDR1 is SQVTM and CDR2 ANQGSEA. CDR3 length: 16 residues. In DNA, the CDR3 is TGCAGCGTTGACTCTTCAGGACTAGCGGTCTACAATGAGCAGTTCTTC. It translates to CSVDSSGLAVYNEQFF.

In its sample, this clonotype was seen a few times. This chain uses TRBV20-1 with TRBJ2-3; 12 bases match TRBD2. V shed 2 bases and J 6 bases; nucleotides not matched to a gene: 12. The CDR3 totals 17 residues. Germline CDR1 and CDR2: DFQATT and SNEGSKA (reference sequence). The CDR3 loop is CSARPPSGGGKGDTQYF. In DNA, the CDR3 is TGCAGTGCTAGACCCCCTAGCGGGGGGGGGAAAGGGGATACGCAGTATTTT.

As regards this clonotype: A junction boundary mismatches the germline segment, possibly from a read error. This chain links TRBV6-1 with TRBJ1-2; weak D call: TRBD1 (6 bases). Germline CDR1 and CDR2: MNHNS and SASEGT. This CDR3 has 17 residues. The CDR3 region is CVSSETPPGAVFYGYTF. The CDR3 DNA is TGTGTCAGCAGTGAAACCCCTCCAGGGGCAGTCTTCTATGGCTACACCTTC.

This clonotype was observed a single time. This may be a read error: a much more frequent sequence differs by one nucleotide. CDR3 coding DNA: TGTGCCAGCAGCTGGGCCCGACACCCCTACGAGCAGTACTTC. It codes for CASSWARHPYEQYF. V gene TRBV5-5 combines with J gene TRBJ2-7; D gene unclear. This CDR3 region has 14 residues. Germline-derived CDR1 and CDR2 are SGHKS and YYEKEE (reference sequence). Trimming shortened V by 3 bases and J by 2 bases, and 12 bases separated the two germline ends.

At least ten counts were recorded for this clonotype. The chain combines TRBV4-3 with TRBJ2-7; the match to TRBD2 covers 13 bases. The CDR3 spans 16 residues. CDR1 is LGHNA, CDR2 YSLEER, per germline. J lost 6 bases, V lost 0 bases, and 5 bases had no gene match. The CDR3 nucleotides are TGCGCCAGCAGCCAAGATAGGACTAGCGGGAGTGGCGAGCAGTACTTC. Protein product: CASSQDRTSGSGEQYF.